Detailed here is one T cell receptor (beta chain). The sample originates from a study of human T cells and chemical hapten exposure. Time point given: pre-sensitization, week 0. Documented treatment: therapeutic diphenylcyclopropenone sensitization with weekly scalp DPC. A single record per CDR3 protein comes from TCRdb applying MiXCR to the RACE reads. The repertoire holds 150,000 to 200,000 distinct CDR3 sequences, with almost 30% as singletons. The CDR3 extends over 16 amino acids. The trim removed 4 bases at V and 4 bases at J, leaving 12 bases unmatched. CDR1 and CDR2 from the germline V gene are LGHDT and YNNKEL (reference sequence).

The chain couples TRBV3-1 to TRBJ1-2, with TRBD1 matching over 7 bases. The receptor's source is a young woman with alopecia areata. Some clones in this sample may be carry-over from other donors' samples. Sequences were derived from whole blood, sampled in connection with sensitization to the hapten diphenylcyclopropenone (DPC). CDR3 coding DNA: TGTGCCAGCAGCCCCTTTTTAGGACAGGCGAGCTATGGCTACACCTTC. It translates to CASSPFLGQASYGYTF. The full variable domain, completed using reference TRBV3-1 and TRBJ1-2, is DTAVSQTPKYLVTQMGNDKSIKCEQNLGHDTMYWYKQDSKKFLKIMFSYNNKELIINETVPNRFSPKSPDKAHLNLHINSLELGDSAVYFCASSPFLGQASYGYTFGSGTRLTVV.